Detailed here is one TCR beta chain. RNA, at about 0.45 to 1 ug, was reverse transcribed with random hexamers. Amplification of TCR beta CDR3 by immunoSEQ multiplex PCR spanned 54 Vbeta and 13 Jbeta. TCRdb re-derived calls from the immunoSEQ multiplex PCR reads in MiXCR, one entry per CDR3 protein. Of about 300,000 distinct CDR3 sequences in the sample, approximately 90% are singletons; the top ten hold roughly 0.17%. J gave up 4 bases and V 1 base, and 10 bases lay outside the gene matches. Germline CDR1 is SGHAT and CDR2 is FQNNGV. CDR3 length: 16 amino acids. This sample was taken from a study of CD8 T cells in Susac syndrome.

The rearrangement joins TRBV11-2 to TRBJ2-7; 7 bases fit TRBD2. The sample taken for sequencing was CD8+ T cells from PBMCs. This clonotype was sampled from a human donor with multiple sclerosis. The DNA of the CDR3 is TGTGCCAGCAGCTTAGGGGCGGGAGCGGCGACTTACGAGCAGTACTTC. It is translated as CASSLGAGAATYEQYF.